This TCR beta chain derives from a study of blood T cell repertoires in COVID-19. Clones were sequenced by immunoSEQ multiplex PCR, and TCRdb holds only the in-frame ones, with some missing. This repertoire shows 150,000 to 200,000 clones, more than 65% found once; its top ten account for approximately 10%. Recovered participants had two consecutive negative NP/OP PCR tests, healthcare professional clearance, or symptom resolution. This clonotype was obtained from a man in his forties or fifties who had recovered from COVID-19. Sequencing used PBMCs or T cells enriched from blood (not recorded which).

CDR3 nucleotide sequence: TGTGCCAGCAGCCTCGACGTGCTGCGGGGAAACACTGAAGCTTTCTTT. Its protein is CASSLDVLRGNTEAFF. This rearrangement joins TRBV7-2 to TRBJ1-1; D not resolved. The germline gives CDR1 SGHTA, CDR2 FQGNSA. The CDR3 is 16 amino acids. V was trimmed by 5 bases and J by 2 bases, leaving 18 bases between them.